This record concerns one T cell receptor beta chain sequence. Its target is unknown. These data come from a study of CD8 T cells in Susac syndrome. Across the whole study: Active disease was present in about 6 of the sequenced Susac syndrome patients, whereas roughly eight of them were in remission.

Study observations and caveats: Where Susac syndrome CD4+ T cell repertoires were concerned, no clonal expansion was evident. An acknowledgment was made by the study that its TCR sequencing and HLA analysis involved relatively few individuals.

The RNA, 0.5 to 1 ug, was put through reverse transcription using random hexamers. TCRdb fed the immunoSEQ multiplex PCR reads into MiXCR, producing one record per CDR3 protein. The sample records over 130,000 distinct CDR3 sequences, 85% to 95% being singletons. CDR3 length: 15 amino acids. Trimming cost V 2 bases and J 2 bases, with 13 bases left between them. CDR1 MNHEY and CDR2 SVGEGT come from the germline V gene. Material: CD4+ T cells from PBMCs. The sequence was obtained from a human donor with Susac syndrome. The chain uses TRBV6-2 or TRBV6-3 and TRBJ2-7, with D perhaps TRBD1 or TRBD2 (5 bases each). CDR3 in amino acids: CASSYRGTAAYEQYF. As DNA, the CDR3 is TGTGCCAGCAGTTACCGTGGGACGGCGGCCTACGAGCAGTACTTC.